This record looks at one T cell receptor (beta chain) sequence and its context. Its antigen is as yet unknown. The data stem from a study of T cell responses to AZD1222 COVID-19 vaccine. Study results and caveats: Donor demographics were predominantly white British with a female majority; clonal diversity may be underestimated.

Losses at the gene ends were 1 base for V and 7 bases for J; bases not matched to a gene: 6. The CDR3 is 14 residues long. Germline CDR1 reads SGHVS; CDR2 reads FQNEAQ. The repertoire was sequenced with immunoSEQ multiplex PCR; TCRdb's copy has only in-frame clones and lacks some. Of fewer than 200,000 clones detected, just over 90% appear once; the ten largest clones hold about 1.7%. V is TRBV7-8 and J is TRBJ1-1; 7 bases are shared with TRBD1. The sequenced sample was peripheral blood, obtained 28 days after the second AZD1222 dose. This TCR derives from an adult who received the AZD1222 COVID-19 vaccine. DNA of the CDR3: TGTGCCAGCAGCTTAGACTCCTGGGACAGTGAAGCTTTCTTT. Residues: CASSLDSWDSEAFF.